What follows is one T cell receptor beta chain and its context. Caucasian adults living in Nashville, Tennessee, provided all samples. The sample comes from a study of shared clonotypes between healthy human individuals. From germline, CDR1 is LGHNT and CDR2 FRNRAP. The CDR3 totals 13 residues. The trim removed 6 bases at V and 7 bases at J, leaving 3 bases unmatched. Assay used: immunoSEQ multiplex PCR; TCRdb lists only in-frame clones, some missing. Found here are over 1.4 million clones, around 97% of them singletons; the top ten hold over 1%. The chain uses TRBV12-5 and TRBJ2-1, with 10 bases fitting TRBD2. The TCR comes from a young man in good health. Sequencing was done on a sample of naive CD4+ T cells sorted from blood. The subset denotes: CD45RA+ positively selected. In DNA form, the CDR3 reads TGTGCTAGTGGCCTTAGCGGGAGGAATGAGCAGTTCTTC. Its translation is CASGLSGRNEQFF.